The sequence of this T cell receptor (beta chain) was determined in a study of vaccination effects on CD4 cells after COVID-19. The overall study: All study participants received two doses of BNT162b2 or mRNA-1273 vaccine.

Repertoires were generated with immunoSEQ multiplex PCR, while TCRdb's copy carries only in-frame clones and drops some. The sample carries about 41,000 clones, approximately 70% recorded once. A remark on this clone: Its antigen is currently unknown.

The CDR3 is 15 residues long. Germline assignment: CDR1 SGHVS and CDR2 FNYEAQ. V lost 0 bases, J lost 7 bases, and 15 bases lay in between. CD4+ T cells specific for antigen were expanded with viral peptide pools by the ViraFEST assay before sequencing. The culture ran for around 10 days before CD4+ T cells were isolated. According to the study, vaccine recipients showed no prior SARS-CoV-2 infection and negative nucleocapsid antibodies. In the cultures, half the medium was exchanged for IL-2 medium on days 3 and 7. This receptor was obtained from a human donor who received a COVID-19 vaccine. Sequences were derived from CD4+ T cells from PBMCs cultured with HCoV-OC43 spike peptides, sampled before COVID-19 vaccination. Noted subset: HCoV-OC43 spike overlapping peptide pool stimulation. V gene TRBV7-6 combines with J gene TRBJ1-1; D uncertain. The CDR3 DNA reads as TGTGCCAGCAGCTTAGCGCCCTCCGTCGGATATGAAGCTTTCTTT. Encoded protein: CASSLAPSVGYEAFF.